Below are 19 T cell receptor beta chains sequenced from a single sample in a study of naive and memory T cell subsets. An equimolar mix of two oligonucleotides served as the beta constant-region primer for TRBC1 and TRBC2. One entry per CDR3 protein results from TCRdb running MiXCR on the UMI-ligation and nested PCR reads. The sample holds fewer than 30,000 distinct CDR3 sequences; about 11% are singletons and the top ten take under 20%. The sequencing sample was made of effector memory CD4+ T cells from blood. The subset denotes: effector memory, CD45RA- CD27-. All receptors derive from a human donor in good health.

The chain links TRBV29-1 to TRBJ2-4; D is possibly TRBD2 (6 bases). With 7 bases removed from V and 0 bases from J, the gap between germline ends came to 16 bases. CDR3 size: 15 residues. Germline loops: CDR1 SQVTM, CDR2 ANQGSEA. The CDR3 sequence: CSAIGGPLAKNIQYF. The CDR3 bases are TGCAGCGCAATCGGAGGGCCTCTAGCCAAAAACATTCAGTACTTC.

This chain uses TRBV30 with TRBJ1-3; 9 bases are a match to TRBD1. The CDR3 totals 15 residues. J lost 2 bases, V lost 5 bases, and 7 bases had no gene match. CDR1 and CDR2 from the germline V gene are GTSNPN and SVGIG (reference sequence). The CDR3 nucleotides read TGTGCCTGGGCCGGGACAGGGAACGCTGGAAACACCATATATTTT. Amino acid sequence: CAWAGTGNAGNTIYF.

This clonotype appeared a few times. The V and J genes are TRBV7-2 and TRBJ1-2; D may be TRBD1 (6 bases). The CDR3 length is 13 residues. The V end was cut by 5 bases, the J end by 2 bases, with 9 bases between. CDR1 and CDR2 from the germline V gene are SGHTA and FQGNSA. Written as DNA, the CDR3 is TGTGCCAGCAGCAAGGACAGAAACTATGGCTACACCTTC. This encodes CASSKDRNYGYTF.

This clonotype has ten or more counts. The chain recombines TRBV7-3 with TRBJ2-3; 7 nucleotides agree with TRBD2. Germline CDR1 reads SGHTA; CDR2 reads FQGTGA. The CDR3 is 13 amino acids. V lost 1 base to trimming and J lost 5 bases; unmatched junction nucleotides: 0. The CDR3 region has the DNA TGTGCCAGCAGCTTAAGGGAGGGAGATACGCAGTATTTT. Protein sequence: CASSLREGDTQYF.

This clonotype has more than one count but fewer than ten. The rearrangement uses TRBV5-1 and TRBJ2-1; possibly TRBD1 for D (6 bases). Looked up from germline, CDR1 is SGHRS and CDR2 is YFSETQ. V gave up 5 bases and J gave up 4 bases, with 16 bases separating them. This CDR3 has 15 residues. The CDR3, as DNA: TGCGCCAGCAGGAGACAGGAGCCCGTATACAATGAGCAGTTCTTC. Amino acids: CASRRQEPVYNEQFF.

The V call is TRBV3-1, the J call TRBJ1-1; perhaps TRBD1 as D (5 bases). This CDR3 has 11 amino acids. CDR1 is LGHDT and CDR2 is YNNKEL in the germline V gene (reference sequence). The ends were cut back, 5 bases at V and 4 bases at J, with 5 bases in the middle. CDR3 in amino acids: CASSRGTEAFF. For the CDR3, the DNA is TGTGCCAGCAGCAGGGGCACTGAAGCTTTCTTT.

The rearrangement links TRBV29-1 to TRBJ2-7; 12 bases line up with TRBD2. Germline CDR1 SQVTM, CDR2 ANQGSEA. With V trimmed by 7 bases and J by 9 bases, 10 bases remained unmatched. The CDR3 is 13 amino acids. CDR3 nucleotide sequence: TGCAGCGGGCGACTAGCGGGAGACCCTGTGCAGTACTTC. Translating gives CSGRLAGDPVQYF.

The chain combines TRBV2 with TRBJ2-3; 8 bases align to TRBD2. CDR1 is SNHLY, CDR2 FYNNEI, per germline. CDR3 length: 15 residues. Trimming cost V 5 bases and J 7 bases; bases outside gene matches: 11. The CDR3 is CASSSPAGGLYTQYF. The CDR3 DNA reads TGTGCCAGCAGTTCCCCGGCGGGGGGCCTCTATACGCAGTATTTT.

This clonotype was observed at least ten times. An end of the junction does not agree with germline; a read error may underlie this. The chain is built from TRBV7-3 and TRBJ2-7, with 10 bases identical to TRBD1. CDR3 length: 16 residues. Germline-derived CDR1 and CDR2 are SGHTA and FQGTGA. The CDR3 protein is CASSLKGDRGSHEQYF. CDR3 coding DNA: TGTGCCAGCAGCTTAAAAGGGGACAGGGGCTCCCACGAGCAGTACTTC. The full variable domain, rest sourced from reference TRBV7-3 and TRBJ2-7, is GAGVSQTPSNKVTEKGKYVELRCDPISGHTALYWYRQSLGQGPEFLIYFQGTGAADDSGLPNDRFFAVRPEGSVSTLKIQRTERGDSAVYLCASSLKGDRGSHEQYFGPGTRLTVT.

This clonotype was seen only a few times. The rearrangement uses TRBV11-2 and TRBJ1-1; a possible D gene is TRBD1 (6 bases). Trimming shortened V by 7 bases and J by 0 bases, and 15 bases separated the two germline ends. CDR1 is SGHAT, CDR2 FQNNGV, per germline. The CDR3 runs to 15 residues. CDR3 protein: CASKWTDIMNTEAFF. In DNA form, the CDR3 reads TGTGCCAGCAAATGGACAGACATCATGAACACTGAAGCTTTCTTT.

The chain is built from TRBV12-3 or TRBV12-4 and TRBJ1-5, with D possibly matching TRBD1 (6 bases). V lost 6 bases and J lost 2, with 11 bases in between. This CDR3 contains 14 residues. This CDR3 reads CASRPGQGNQPQHF. CDR3 DNA sequence: TGTGCCAGCAGGCCGGGACAAGGCAATCAGCCCCAGCATTTT.

The V gene is TRBV7-2, the J gene TRBJ2-7, with 7 bases fitting TRBD1. Germline V gene lookup returns CDR1 SGHTA and CDR2 FQGNSA. With V trimmed by 5 bases and J by 3 bases, 7 bases remained unmatched. The CDR3 consists of 14 residues. CDR3 region: CASSRDSEFYEQYF. CDR3 DNA: TGTGCCAGCAGCCGGGACAGCGAGTTCTACGAGCAGTACTTC. Complete variable domain (other parts from reference TRBV7-2 and TRBJ2-7): GAGVSQSPSNKVTEKGKDVELRCDPISGHTALYWYRQSLGQGLEFLIYFQGNSAPDKSGLPSDRFSAERTGGSVSTLTIQRTQQEDSAVYLCASSRDSEFYEQYFGPGTRLTVT.

This clonotype came up a few times. CDR3 bases: TGTGCCAGCAGCTTAGAAGGCGGGGGTTTCTACGAGCAGTACTTC. It translates to CASSLEGGGFYEQYF. This chain links TRBV7-2 with TRBJ2-7; 7 bases are shared with TRBD2. The germline V gene has CDR1 SGHTA and CDR2 FQGNSA. Trimming removed 1 base from V and 3 bases from J; junction bases left unmatched: 6. The CDR3 runs to 15 residues.

This clonotype came up a few times. J is TRBJ1-5 and V is TRBV19, with D unclear. This CDR3 is 14 amino acids long. The germline CDR1 and CDR2 sequences are LNHDA and SQIVND (reference sequence). V dropped 11 bases and J dropped 2 bases, with 16 bases sitting between them. The CDR3 sequence: CAGGGFSRNQPQHF. CDR3 in DNA: TGTGCCGGAGGAGGGTTTAGTCGCAATCAGCCCCAGCATTTT.

This clonotype was detected ten times or more. The genes are TRBV6-2 or TRBV6-3 and TRBJ1-1; D not resolved. The V and J ends lost 0 bases and 3 bases respectively, with 17 bases between them. Germline assignment: CDR1 MNHEY and CDR2 SVGEGT. The CDR3 totals 17 residues. CDR3 sequence (DNA): TGTGCCAGCAGTTACTCGAGTACGAAGAGGAGAGACACTGAAGCTTTCTTT. This translates into CASSYSSTKRRDTEAFF.

The chain carries TRBV7-2 and TRBJ2-3; D possibly matches TRBD1 or TRBD2 (5 bases each). Looked up from germline, CDR1 is SGHTA and CDR2 is FQGNSA. Trimming left V 6 bases short and J 2 bases short, with 12 bases between. This CDR3 is 14 amino acids long. The CDR3 bases are TGTGCCAGCAGGTACCGGGACCACACAGATACGCAGTATTTT. As protein: CASRYRDHTDTQYF.

This clonotype was seen at least ten times. The chain uses TRBV13 and TRBJ2-1; D possibly corresponds to TRBD2 (5 bases). The length of the CDR3 is 12 residues. Per germline, CDR1 PRHDT and CDR2 FYEKMQ (reference sequence). Deletions cut 4 bases from V and 10 bases from J, with 11 bases between. The DNA for the CDR3 is TGTGCCAGCAGCTCCGGGATTGTAGAGCAGTTCTTC. Amino acid sequence: CASSSGIVEQFF.

The rearrangement uses TRBV6-4 and TRBJ2-3, with no clear D. Trimming stripped 4 bases from V and 0 bases from J, with 5 bases between. CDR1 is MRHNA, CDR2 SNTAGT, per germline. This CDR3 is built from 13 residues. The CDR3 region is CASSGSSTDTQYF. CDR3 sequence (DNA): TGTGCCAGCAGTGGGTCCAGCACAGATACGCAGTATTTT.

In its sample, this clonotype was seen many times. The rearrangement joins TRBV2 to TRBJ2-7, with 13 bases lining up with TRBD2. The trim removed 7 bases at V and 2 bases at J, leaving 2 bases unmatched. This CDR3 has 14 amino acids. In germline, CDR1 is SNHLY, CDR2 FYNNEI. The CDR3 DNA sequence: TGTGCCAGCACGGGACTAGCGGGACCCTACGAGCAGTACTTC. Protein: CASTGLAGPYEQYF.